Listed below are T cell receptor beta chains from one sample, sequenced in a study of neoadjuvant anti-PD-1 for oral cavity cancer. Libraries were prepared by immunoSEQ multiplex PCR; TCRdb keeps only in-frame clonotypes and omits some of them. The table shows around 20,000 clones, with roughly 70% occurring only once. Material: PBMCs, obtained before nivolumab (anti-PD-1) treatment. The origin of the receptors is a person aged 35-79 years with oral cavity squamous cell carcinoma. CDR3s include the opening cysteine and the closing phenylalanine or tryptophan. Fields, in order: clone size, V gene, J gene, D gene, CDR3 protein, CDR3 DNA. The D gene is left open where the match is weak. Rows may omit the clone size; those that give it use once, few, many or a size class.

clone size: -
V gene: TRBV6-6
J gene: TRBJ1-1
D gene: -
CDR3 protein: CASSFAGTNTEAFF
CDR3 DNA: TGTGCCAGCAGTTTCGCGGGAACGAACACTGAAGCTTTCTTT

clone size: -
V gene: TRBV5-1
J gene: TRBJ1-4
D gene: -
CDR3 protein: CASSFGTGGDEKLFF
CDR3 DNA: TGCGCCAGCAGCTTTGGAACAGGCGGGGATGAAAAACTGTTTTTT

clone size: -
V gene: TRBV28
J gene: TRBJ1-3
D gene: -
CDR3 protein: CATQSGQRSGNTIYF
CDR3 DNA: TGTGCCACCCAGAGCGGGCAGCGCTCTGGAAACACCATATATTTT

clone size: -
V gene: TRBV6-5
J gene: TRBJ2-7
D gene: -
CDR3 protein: CASSYSGGGPLGEQYF
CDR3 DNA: TGTGCCAGCAGTTACTCAGGGGGAGGGCCTCTGGGGGAGCAGTACTTC

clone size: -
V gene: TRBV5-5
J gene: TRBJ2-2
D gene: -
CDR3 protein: CASSLGGPAGELFF
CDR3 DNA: TGTGCCAGCAGCCTGGGGGGGCCAGCCGGGGAGCTGTTTTTT

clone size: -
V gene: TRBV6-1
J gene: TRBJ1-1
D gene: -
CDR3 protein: CASSERGLEAFF
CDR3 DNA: TGTGCCAGCAGTGAAAGGGGTCTTGAAGCTTTCTTT

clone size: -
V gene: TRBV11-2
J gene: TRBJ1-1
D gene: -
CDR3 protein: CASSPLGGMLTEAFF
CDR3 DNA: TGTGCCAGCAGCCCTCTAGGGGGAATGCTCACTGAAGCTTTCTTT

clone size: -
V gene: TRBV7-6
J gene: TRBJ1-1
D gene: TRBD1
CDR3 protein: CASSDRDRVTEAFF
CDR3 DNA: TGTGCCAGCAGCGACAGGGACAGGGTCACTGAAGCTTTCTTT

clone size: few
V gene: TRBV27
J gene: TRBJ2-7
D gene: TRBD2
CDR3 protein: CASSSGRVFYEQYF
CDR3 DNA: TGTGCCAGCAGCTCCGGGAGGGTGTTCTACGAGCAGTACTTC

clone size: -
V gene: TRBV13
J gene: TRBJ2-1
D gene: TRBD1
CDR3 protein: CASSSAGTGVGNEQFF
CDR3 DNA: TGTGCCAGCAGCTCCGCCGGGACAGGGGTCGGAAATGAGCAGTTCTTC

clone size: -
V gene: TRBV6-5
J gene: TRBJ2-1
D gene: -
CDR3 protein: CASRSINEQFF
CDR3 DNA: TGTGCCAGCAGGTCCATCAATGAGCAGTTCTTC

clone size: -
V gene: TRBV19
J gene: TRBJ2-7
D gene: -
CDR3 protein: CASSITTSYEQYF
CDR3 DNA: TGTGCCAGTAGTATTACGACAAGCTACGAGCAGTACTTC

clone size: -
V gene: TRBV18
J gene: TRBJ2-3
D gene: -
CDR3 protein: CASSPPMAGTRQDTQYF
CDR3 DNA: TGTGCCAGCTCACCACCGATGGCGGGTACTCGGCAGGATACGCAGTATTTT

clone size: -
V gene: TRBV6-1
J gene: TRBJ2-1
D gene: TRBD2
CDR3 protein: CASSARGLAGGVEQFF
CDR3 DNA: TGTGCCAGCAGTGCACGCGGACTAGCGGGAGGGGTCGAGCAGTTCTTC

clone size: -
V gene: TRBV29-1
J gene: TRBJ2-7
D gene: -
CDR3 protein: CSVRDSYEQYF
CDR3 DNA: TGCAGCGTTAGGGACTCCTACGAGCAGTACTTC

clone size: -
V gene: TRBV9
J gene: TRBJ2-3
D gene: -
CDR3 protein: CASSGVADTQYF
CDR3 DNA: TGTGCCAGCAGCGGGGTTGCAGATACGCAGTATTTT